One sample yielded the 5 T cell receptor beta chains listed below, sequenced in a study of T cell repertoires in cytomegalovirus infection. TCRdb re-analysed the reads in MiXCR, keeping a single row per CDR3 protein. The table shows some 320,000 distinct CDR3 sequences, with more than 8% occurring only once. Input material: PBMCs. All receptors derive from a human donor in good health (CMV status not recorded). Some clones in this sample may be carry-over from other donors' samples.

This clonotype was counted at least ten times. The chain links TRBV9 to TRBJ2-7; 9 bases align to TRBD2. With V trimmed by 0 bases and J by 5 bases, 6 bases remained unmatched. The germline V gene encodes CDR1 SGDLS and CDR2 YYNGEE. The CDR3 spans 15 residues. CDR3 sequence: CASSVGRAGGNEQYF. The CDR3 DNA reads TGTGCCAGCAGCGTAGGGAGAGCGGGGGGCAACGAGCAGTACTTC.

This clonotype was counted only a few times. V usage is TRBV4-3 and J usage is TRBJ1-6; D remains ambiguous. The CDR3 length is 18 residues. The germline CDR1 and CDR2 sequences are LGHNA and YSLEER. V gave up 0 bases and J gave up 0 bases, with 12 bases separating them. CDR3 sequence reads: CASSQDPPPSSYNSPLHF. CDR3 nucleotide sequence: TGCGCCAGCAGCCAAGATCCCCCCCCCAGCTCCTATAATTCACCCCTCCACTTT.

This clonotype was seen only a few times. J is TRBJ2-3 and V is TRBV11-3; TRBD1 agrees at 9 bases. The CDR3 sequence is 17 residues long. V shed 4 bases and J 4 bases; nucleotides not matched to a gene: 12. CDR1 SGHNT and CDR2 YENEEA come from the germline V gene. The CDR3 sequence is CASSSSTGGFVPDTQYF. CDR3 sequence (DNA): TGTGCCAGCAGCTCAAGTACAGGGGGCTTTGTCCCAGATACGCAGTATTTT.

This clonotype has more than one count but fewer than ten. V is TRBV9 and J is TRBJ2-6; D unclear. V lost 5 bases and J 4 bases, leaving 10 bases between the germline ends. Germline V gives CDR1 SGDLS, CDR2 YYNGEE. The CDR3 has 14 residues. Written as DNA, the CDR3 is TGTGCCAGCAGTCCTACAAACGGGGCCAACGTCCTGACTTTC. Its protein is CASSPTNGANVLTF.

This clonotype was counted ten times or more. The chain is built from TRBV12-3 or TRBV12-4 and TRBJ1-5; TRBD1 agrees at 7 bases. The CDR3 runs 15 residues. The V and J ends lost 7 bases and 9 bases, in that order; junction bases with no gene match: 15. The CDR3 bases are TGTGCCAGCAACCCCGAGGGGGCCGGGGGTTCGCCCCAGCATTTT. As protein: CASNPEGAGGSPQHF.